The 2 T cell receptor beta chains below were found in one sample sequenced in a study of shared clonotypes between healthy human individuals. Generated by immunoSEQ multiplex PCR, the TCRdb table keeps only in-frame clones and is missing some. This table has millions of clones, over 85% appearing once. The sample consisted of naive CD4+ T cells sorted from blood. As for subset: CD45RA+ positively selected. These receptors were taken from a man aged 18 to 29 in good health.

The V gene is TRBV10-3, the J gene TRBJ1-2; D gene uncertain. The germline V gene has CDR1 ENHRY and CDR2 SYGVKD. There are 14 residues in the CDR3. V dropped 6 bases and J dropped 1 base, with 12 bases sitting between them. CDR3 in amino acids: CAIRSALINYGYTF. The DNA for the CDR3 is TGTGCCATCAGGTCGGCACTTATTAACTATGGCTACACCTTC.

The chain carries TRBV7-2 and TRBJ2-1, with D perhaps matching TRBD2 (6 bases). This CDR3 region has 15 residues. V was cut by 8 bases and J by 3 bases, with 17 bases left in between. Germline CDR1 and CDR2: SGHTA and FQGNSA. The chain's CDR3 is CASVRGNSGYNEQFF. The CDR3 DNA sequence: TGTGCCAGCGTCAGAGGTAATAGCGGCTACAATGAGCAGTTCTTC.